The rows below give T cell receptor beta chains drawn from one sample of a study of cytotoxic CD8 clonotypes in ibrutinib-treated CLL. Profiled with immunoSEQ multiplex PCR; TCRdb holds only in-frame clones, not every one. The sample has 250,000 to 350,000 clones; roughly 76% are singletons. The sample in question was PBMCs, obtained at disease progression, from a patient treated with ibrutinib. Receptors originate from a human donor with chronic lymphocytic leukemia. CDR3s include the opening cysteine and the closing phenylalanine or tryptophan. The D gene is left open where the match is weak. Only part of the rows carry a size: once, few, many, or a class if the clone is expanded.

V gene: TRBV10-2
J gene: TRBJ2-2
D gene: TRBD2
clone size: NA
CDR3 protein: CASCTWTSLQPGELFF
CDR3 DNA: TGCGCCAGCTGCACGTGGACTAGCCTCCAACCCGGGGAGCTGTTTTTT

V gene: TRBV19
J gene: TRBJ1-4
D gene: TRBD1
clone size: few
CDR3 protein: CASYPTLDRANEKLFF
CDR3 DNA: TGTGCCTCCTATCCCACTCTGGACAGGGCTAATGAAAAACTGTTTTTT

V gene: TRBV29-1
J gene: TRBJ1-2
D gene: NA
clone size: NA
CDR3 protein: CSAVRGGYGYTF
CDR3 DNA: TGCAGCGCCGTACGCGGGGGCTATGGCTACACCTTC

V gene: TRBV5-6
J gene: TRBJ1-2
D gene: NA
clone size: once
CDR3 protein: CASSNLPQRVLVEGYTF
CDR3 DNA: TGTGCCAGCAGCAATCTCCCCCAGCGGGTATTGGTCGAAGGCTACACCTTC

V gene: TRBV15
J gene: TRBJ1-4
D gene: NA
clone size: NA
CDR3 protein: CATSSRALWEKLFF
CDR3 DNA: TGTGCCACCAGCAGCAGGGCCCTTTGGGAAAAACTGTTTTTT

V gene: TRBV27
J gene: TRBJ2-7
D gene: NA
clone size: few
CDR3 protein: CASSLSPLRAGADEQYF
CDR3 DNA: TGTGCCAGCAGTTTATCACCTCTCAGGGCCGGGGCCGACGAGCAGTACTTC

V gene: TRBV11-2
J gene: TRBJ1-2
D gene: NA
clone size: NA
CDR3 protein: CASSSGPRTWENYGYTF
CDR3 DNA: TGTGCCAGCAGCTCCGGACCTCGGACATGGGAAAACTATGGCTACACCTTC

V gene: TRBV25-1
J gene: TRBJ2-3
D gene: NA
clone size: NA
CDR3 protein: CASKEGDTQYF
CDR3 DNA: TGTGCCAGCAAGGAGGGGGATACGCAGTATTTT

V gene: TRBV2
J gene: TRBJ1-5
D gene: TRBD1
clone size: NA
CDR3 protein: CASSPDRVNQPQHF
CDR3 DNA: TGTGCCAGCAGTCCGGACAGGGTCAATCAGCCCCAGCATTTT

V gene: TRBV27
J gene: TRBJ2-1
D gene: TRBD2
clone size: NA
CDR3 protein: CASSLSGRYNEQFF
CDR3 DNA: TGTGCCAGCAGTTTAAGCGGGAGGTACAATGAGCAGTTCTTC

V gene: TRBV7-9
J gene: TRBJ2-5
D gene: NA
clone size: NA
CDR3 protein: CASSLSFRQGHQETQYF
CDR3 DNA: TGTGCCAGCAGCTTAAGCTTTAGGCAAGGGCACCAAGAGACCCAGTACTTC

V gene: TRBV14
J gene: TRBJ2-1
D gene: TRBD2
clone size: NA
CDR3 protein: CASSQLGLAGFNEQFF
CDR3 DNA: TGTGCCAGCAGCCAGTTAGGACTAGCGGGATTCAATGAGCAGTTCTTC

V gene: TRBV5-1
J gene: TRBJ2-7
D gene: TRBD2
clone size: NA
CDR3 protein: CASSLVSASGGAYEQYF
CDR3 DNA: TGCGCCAGCAGCTTGGTGTCCGCTAGCGGGGGGGCCTACGAGCAGTACTTC

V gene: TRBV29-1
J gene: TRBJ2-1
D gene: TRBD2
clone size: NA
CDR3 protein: CSVDPTSGQFF
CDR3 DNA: TGCAGCGTCGACCCCACTAGCGGACAGTTCTTC

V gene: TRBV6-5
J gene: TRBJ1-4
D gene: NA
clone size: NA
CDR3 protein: CASGNRNEKLFF
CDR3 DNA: TGTGCCAGCGGTAACAGGAATGAAAAACTGTTTTTT

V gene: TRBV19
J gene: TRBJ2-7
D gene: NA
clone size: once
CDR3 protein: CASSSIRTVVNEQYF
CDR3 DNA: TGTGCCAGTAGTTCGATTAGGACAGTCGTAAACGAGCAGTACTTC

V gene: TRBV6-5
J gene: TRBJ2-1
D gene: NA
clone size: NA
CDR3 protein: CASSYSMGAEQFF
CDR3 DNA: TGTGCCAGCAGTTACTCGATGGGGGCCGAGCAGTTCTTC

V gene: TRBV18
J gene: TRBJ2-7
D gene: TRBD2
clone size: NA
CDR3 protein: CASSPWTSGRAYRYEQYF
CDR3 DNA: TGTGCCAGCTCACCATGGACTAGCGGGAGGGCCTACCGCTACGAGCAGTACTTC

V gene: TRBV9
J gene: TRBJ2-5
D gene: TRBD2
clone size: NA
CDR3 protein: CASSLAGGPETQYF
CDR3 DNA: TGTGCCAGCAGCCTAGCGGGAGGGCCGGAGACCCAGTACTTC

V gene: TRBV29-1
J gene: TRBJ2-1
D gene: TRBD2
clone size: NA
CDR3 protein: CSVKRGLEVTYNEQFF
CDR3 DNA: TGCAGCGTTAAACGGGGACTAGAGGTAACCTACAATGAGCAGTTCTTC

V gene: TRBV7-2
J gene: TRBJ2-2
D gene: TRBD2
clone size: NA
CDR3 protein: CASSLEALAGGFTGELFF
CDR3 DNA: TGTGCCAGCAGCTTAGAGGCCTTAGCGGGAGGGTTCACCGGGGAGCTGTTTTTT

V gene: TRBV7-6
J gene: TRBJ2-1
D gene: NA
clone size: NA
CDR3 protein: CASSTGYNEQFF
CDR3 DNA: TGTGCCAGCAGTACAGGGTACAATGAGCAGTTCTTC

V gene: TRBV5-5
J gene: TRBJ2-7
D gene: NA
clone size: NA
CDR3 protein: CASSFGEGLPEQYF
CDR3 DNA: TGTGCCAGCAGCTTCGGAGAGGGCCTGCCTGAGCAGTACTTC

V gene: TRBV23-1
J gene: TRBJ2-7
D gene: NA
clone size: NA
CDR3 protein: CASSPSSYEQYF
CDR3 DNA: TGCGCCAGCAGCCCGAGCTCCTACGAGCAGTACTTC

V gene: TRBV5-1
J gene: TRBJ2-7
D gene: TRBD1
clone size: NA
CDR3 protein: CASSLDGTGNYEQYF
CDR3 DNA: TGCGCCAGCAGCTTGGACGGGACAGGGAACTACGAGCAGTACTTC

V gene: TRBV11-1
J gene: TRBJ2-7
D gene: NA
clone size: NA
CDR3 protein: CASSLVARRNEQYF
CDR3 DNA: TGTGCCAGCAGCTTAGTCGCTCGGAGGAACGAGCAGTACTTC

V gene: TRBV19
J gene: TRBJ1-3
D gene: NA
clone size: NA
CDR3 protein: CASSTGRGDGNTIYF
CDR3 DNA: TGTGCCAGTAGTACCGGGCGAGGGGATGGAAACACCATATATTTT

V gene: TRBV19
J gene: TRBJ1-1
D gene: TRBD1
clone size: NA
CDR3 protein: CASSKGTGNTEAFF
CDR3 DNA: TGTGCCAGTAGTAAAGGGACAGGGAATACTGAAGCTTTCTTT

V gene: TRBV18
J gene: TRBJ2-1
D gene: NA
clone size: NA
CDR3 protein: CASSPKVEQFF
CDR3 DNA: TGTGCCAGCTCACCAAAGGTTGAGCAGTTCTTC

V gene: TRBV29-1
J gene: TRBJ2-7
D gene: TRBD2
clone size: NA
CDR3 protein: CSGTSGPYEQYF
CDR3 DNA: TGCAGCGGGACTAGCGGTCCCTACGAGCAGTACTTC

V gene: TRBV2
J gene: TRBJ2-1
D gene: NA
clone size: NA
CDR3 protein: CASSERWSFYNEQFF
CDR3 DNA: TGTGCCAGCAGTGAACGTTGGTCCTTTTACAATGAGCAGTTCTTC

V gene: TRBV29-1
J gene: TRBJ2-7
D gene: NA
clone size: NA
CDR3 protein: CSAQVGGRYEQYF
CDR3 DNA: TGCAGCGCCCAGGTGGGGGGTCGATACGAGCAGTACTTC

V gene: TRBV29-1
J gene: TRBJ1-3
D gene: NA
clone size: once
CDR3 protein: CSVEDSGGTGNTIYF
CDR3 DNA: TGCAGCGTTGAAGATTCCGGCGGCACTGGAAACACCATATATTTT

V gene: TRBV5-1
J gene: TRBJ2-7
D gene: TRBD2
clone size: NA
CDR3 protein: CASSETGLAGNYEQYF
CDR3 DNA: TGCGCCAGCAGCGAAACGGGACTAGCGGGCAACTACGAGCAGTACTTC

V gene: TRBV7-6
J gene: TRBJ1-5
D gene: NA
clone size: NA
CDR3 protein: CASSLVFMPGFNQPQHF
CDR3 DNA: TGTGCCAGCAGCTTAGTCTTTATGCCGGGTTTTAATCAGCCCCAGCATTTT

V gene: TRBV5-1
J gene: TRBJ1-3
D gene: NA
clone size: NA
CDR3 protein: CASSEVGRTSGNTIYF
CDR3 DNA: TGCGCCAGCAGTGAGGTGGGACGAACCTCTGGAAACACCATATATTTT

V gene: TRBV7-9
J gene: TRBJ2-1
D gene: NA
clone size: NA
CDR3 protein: CASSLTGHLIYNEQFF
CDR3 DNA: TGTGCCAGCAGCCTGACAGGACACCTGATATACAATGAGCAGTTCTTC

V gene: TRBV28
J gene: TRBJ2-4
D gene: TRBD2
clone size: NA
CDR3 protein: CASSPGSIAGNIQYF
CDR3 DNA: TGTGCCAGCAGTCCAGGGTCTATAGCGGGAAACATTCAGTACTTC

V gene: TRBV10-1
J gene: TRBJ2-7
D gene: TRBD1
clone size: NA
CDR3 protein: CASSEDDRGGEQYF
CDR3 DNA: TGCGCCAGCAGTGAGGACGACAGGGGAGGCGAGCAGTACTTC

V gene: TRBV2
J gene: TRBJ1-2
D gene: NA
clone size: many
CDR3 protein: CASSGGYGYTF
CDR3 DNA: TGTGCCAGCAGTGGGGGGTATGGCTACACCTTC

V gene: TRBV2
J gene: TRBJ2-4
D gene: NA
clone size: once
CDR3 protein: CASSGRGRGNIQYF
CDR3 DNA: TGTGCCAGCAGTGGTCGGGGGCGCGGGAACATTCAGTACTTC

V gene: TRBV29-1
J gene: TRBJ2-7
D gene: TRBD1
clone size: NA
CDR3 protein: CSVEDRGQGFEQYF
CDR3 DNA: TGCAGCGTTGAAGATCGTGGACAGGGTTTCGAGCAGTACTTC

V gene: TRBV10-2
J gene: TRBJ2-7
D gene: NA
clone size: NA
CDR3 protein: CASSEGGGHYEQYF
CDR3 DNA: TGCGCCAGCAGTGAGGGCGGAGGACACTACGAGCAGTACTTC

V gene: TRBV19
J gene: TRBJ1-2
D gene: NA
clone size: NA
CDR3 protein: CASSIVWGSDGYTF
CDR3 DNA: TGTGCCAGTAGTATAGTTTGGGGGTCCGACGGCTACACCTTC

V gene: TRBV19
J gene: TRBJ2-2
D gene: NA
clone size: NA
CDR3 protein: CASSIKGLVGTGELFF
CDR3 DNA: TGTGCCAGTAGTATAAAGGGGTTGGTGGGGACCGGGGAGCTGTTTTTT

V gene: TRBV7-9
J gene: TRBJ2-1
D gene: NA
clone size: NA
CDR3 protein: CASSFLLADNEQFF
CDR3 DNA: TGTGCCAGCAGCTTTTTACTCGCGGACAATGAGCAGTTCTTC

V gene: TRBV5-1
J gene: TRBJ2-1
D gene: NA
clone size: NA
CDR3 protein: CASSLVPRSGNEQFF
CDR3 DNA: TGCGCCAGCAGCTTGGTCCCCCGTTCAGGCAATGAGCAGTTCTTC

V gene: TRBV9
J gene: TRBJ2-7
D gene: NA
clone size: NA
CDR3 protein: CASSVGQAANEQYF
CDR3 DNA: TGTGCCAGCAGCGTAGGACAGGCGGCCAACGAGCAGTACTTC

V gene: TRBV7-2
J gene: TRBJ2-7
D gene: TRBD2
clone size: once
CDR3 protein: CASSSRGGAAGEFYEQYF
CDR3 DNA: TGTGCCAGCAGCTCTAGGGGAGGGGCAGCGGGAGAATTCTACGAGCAGTACTTC

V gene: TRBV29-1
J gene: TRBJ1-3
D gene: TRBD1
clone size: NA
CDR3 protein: CSAQGQPGNTIYF
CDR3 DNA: TGCAGCGCCCAGGGACAGCCTGGAAACACCATATATTTT

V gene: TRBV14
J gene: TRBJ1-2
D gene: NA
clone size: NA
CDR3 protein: CASSQEDSYGYTF
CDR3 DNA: TGTGCCAGCAGCCAAGAAGACAGCTATGGCTACACCTTC

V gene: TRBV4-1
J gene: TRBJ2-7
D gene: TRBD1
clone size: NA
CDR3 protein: CASSQAGTGPYEQYF
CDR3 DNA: TGCGCCAGCAGCCAAGCCGGGACAGGGCCTTACGAGCAGTACTTC

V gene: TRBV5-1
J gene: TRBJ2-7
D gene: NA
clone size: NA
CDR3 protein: CASSLEPETYEQYF
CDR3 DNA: TGCGCCAGCAGCTTGGAACCAGAGACCTACGAGCAGTACTTC

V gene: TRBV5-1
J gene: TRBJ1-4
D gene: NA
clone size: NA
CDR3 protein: CASSLGQNKANEKLFF
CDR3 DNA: TGCGCCAGCAGCTTGGGACAGAACAAGGCTAATGAAAAACTGTTTTTT

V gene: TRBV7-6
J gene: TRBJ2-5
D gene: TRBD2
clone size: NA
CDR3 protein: CASSLAGGGQETQYF
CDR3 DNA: TGTGCCAGCAGCCTAGCGGGAGGGGGCCAAGAGACCCAGTACTTC

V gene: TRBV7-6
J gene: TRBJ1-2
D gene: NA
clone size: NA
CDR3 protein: CASSLAPGVNYGYTF
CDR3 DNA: TGTGCCAGCAGCTTAGCCCCGGGGGTTAACTATGGCTACACCTTC

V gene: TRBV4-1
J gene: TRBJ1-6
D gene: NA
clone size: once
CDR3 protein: CASSQAFDRLRVYNSPLHF
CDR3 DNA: TGCGCCAGCAGCCAGGCCTTTGACAGGCTGAGGGTCTATAATTCACCCCTCCACTTT